This T cell receptor (beta chain) was retrieved from a study of CD8+CD57+ T cells in acquired aplastic anemia (dated by TCRdb to the late 2010s). In the study overall: DNA extracted from sorted CD4+ and CD8+ cells had a mean of roughly 3.4 ug, with a range of about 0.19 to 30 ug. CD8+CD57+ expansion was defined as a frequency above the mean frequency observed in healthy subjects.

The CDR3, from cysteine to phenylalanine, totals 15 residues. CDR3 DNA only is kept here, 45 bases in frame from base 1. Relative to germline, V is 1 base shorter and J is 1 base shorter, with 10 bases between their ends. CDR1 and CDR2 are read off the germline V gene (reference sequence) as SEHNR and FQNEAQ. General study outcomes and caveats: Roughly 30 CD8+ CDR3 sequences were shared between patients and controls but appeared highly expressed in patients and within their immunodominant clones. Patients and healthy controls showed no significant difference in CD8+ Simpson's diversity (P=0.060).

A note on this clonotype: Its antigen has not been determined. Qualities for individual bases were not recorded, and no much larger clone is one base off.

Flow cytometry had shown CD8+CD57+ cell expansion in the patients selected for sequencing. Every patient had severe acquired aplastic anemia, diagnosed using the International Study of Aplastic Anemia and Agranulocytosis and Camitta criteria. Patients had received no therapy at the time of blood sampling. The study deep-sequenced TCR repertoires of sorted CD4+ and CD8+ blood T cells from severe aplastic anemia patients and healthy subjects. Patients were enrolled in the USA under clinicaltrials.gov protocols 00001620, 01623167, 00001397, 00071045, 00081523 and 00961064. Ficoll-Paque density gradient centrifugation was used to isolate peripheral blood mononuclear cells. Before DNA was extracted, CD4+ and CD8+ T cells were sorted using either FACS or magnetic beads. Genomic DNA served as template for TCR beta VDJ combination and CDR3 sequence profiling. An Illumina HiSeq 2000 was used for TCR repertoire sequencing. As for the authors' bioinformatics: TRBV/TRBJ rearrangement plots, CDR3 size and DJ length profiles, and Simpson's diversity index were used to assess repertoires. The most abundant DNA sequence in the deep sequencing data was defined as the immunodominant clone. CDR3 amino acid sequences were screened for sharing across subjects and were compared with published repertoires and the VDJdb database. In-frame beta chains were kept once TCRdb had trimmed the public reads at Q25 with fastp and called clones with MiXCR. Merged by CDR3 protein, the rows form single entries marked with the most common genes and DNA. The V and J calls here are based on TCRdb, not the publication. Across this sample there are some 200,000 distinct CDR3 sequences, with 65% seen only once. Roughly 53% of the sample rests with the top ten.

The sequencing sample was made of sorted CD4+, CD8+, or CD8+CD57+ T cells (not recorded which) from PBMCs. The rearranged segments are TRBV7-9 and TRBJ2-5; TRBD2 is possibly the D segment (6 matching bases). The origin of this receptor is a human donor with aplastic anemia. The CDR3 reads CASSLGRVPQETQYF. The sequence in DNA is TGTGCCAGCAGCTTAGGGAGGGTGCCCCAAGAGACCCAGTACTTC.